The entry below describes one T cell receptor beta chain. The antigen is undetermined. The investigators amplified TCR beta CDR3 regions from RNA transcripts. TCR CDR3 regions were first amplified by RT-PCR with HTBI primers. TCRdb used MiXCR to reprocess the multiplex PCR reads, holding one entry per CDR3 protein. The sample includes about 640,000 distinct CDR3 sequences, more than 12% of them seen just once. These data are taken from a study of T cells in Graves' hyperthyroidism and ophthalmopathy. General study results and limits: Model output signaled ophthalmopathy a median around 6.9 months ahead of onset. In the blood, most expanded thyroid clonotypes above 0.001 appeared as well.

Sequenced sample: blood. This TCR was recovered from a woman in her fifties or sixties with Graves' ophthalmopathy.

The CDR3 DNA reads TGTGCCAGTAGTATCCGGGTCAGGGGTACTGGGGGAAATCAGCCCCAGCATTTT. It encodes CASSIRVRGTGGNQPQHF. The chain is built from TRBV19 and TRBJ1-5, with D perhaps TRBD1 (6 bases). Deletions cut 3 bases from V and 4 bases from J, with 22 bases between. Germline values: CDR1 LNHDA, CDR2 SQIVND (reference sequence). The CDR3 loop spans 18 amino acids.